This T cell receptor beta chain came from a study of blood T cell repertoires in COVID-19. Study as a whole: Nucleic acid was either cDNA or gDNA, and it came from T cells, B-cell-depleted T cells, or PBMCs.

The table came from immunoSEQ multiplex PCR; TCRdb's copy has only in-frame clones and leaves some out. The sample has 100,000 to 150,000 clones, 88% seen once; the top ten hold about 2%. Germline V gene sequence: CDR1 SGDLS, CDR2 YYNGEE. The CDR3 length is 18 residues. J lost 4 bases, V lost 0 bases, and 13 bases had no gene match. Sequencing input: peripheral blood. The rearrangement links TRBV9 to TRBJ1-3; TRBD1 agrees at 7 bases. The clonotype was recovered from a man between 65 and 80 years old with active COVID-19. The DNA of the CDR3 is TGTGCCAGCAGCGTAGGGCGGACAGGACCTCCAAGGGGAAACACCATATATTTT. The encoded protein is CASSVGRTGPPRGNTIYF.